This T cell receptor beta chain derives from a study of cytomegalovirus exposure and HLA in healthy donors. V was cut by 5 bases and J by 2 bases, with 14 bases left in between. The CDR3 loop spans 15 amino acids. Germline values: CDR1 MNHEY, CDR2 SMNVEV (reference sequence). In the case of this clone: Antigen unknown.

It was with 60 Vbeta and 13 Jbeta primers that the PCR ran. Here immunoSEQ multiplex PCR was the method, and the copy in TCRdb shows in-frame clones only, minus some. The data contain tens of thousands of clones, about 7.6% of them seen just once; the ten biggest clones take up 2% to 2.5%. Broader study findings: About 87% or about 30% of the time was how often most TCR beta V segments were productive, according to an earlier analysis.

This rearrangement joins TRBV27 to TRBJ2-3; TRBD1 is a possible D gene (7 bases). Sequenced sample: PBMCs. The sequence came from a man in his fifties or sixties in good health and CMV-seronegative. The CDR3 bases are TGTGCCAGCAGTGTTAGACAGGGACTCACAGATACGCAGTATTTT. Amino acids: CASSVRQGLTDTQYF.